What follows is one TCR beta chain and its context. As yet, its antigen is unknown. The source of the sample is a study of CXCR3-negative and CXCR3-positive naive CD8 T cells. The study's findings and limits: The TRB CDR3s that CXCR3-positive naive cells carried were more hydrophobic than those of CXCR3-negative naive cells. Once cells were cryopreserved, CXCR3 expression went down partly, and most assays used fresh PBMCs. Surface CD5 was comparable between naive subsets; TCR strength was inferred from TRB CDR3 properties.

The study made its TRB cDNA libraries by 5' RACE, adding UMI labels. TCRdb reworked the 5' RACE reads into one entry per CDR3 protein, no DNA. The sample table sets out tens of thousands of distinct CDR3 sequences. The CDR3 spans 14 residues. Germline assignment: CDR1 SQVTM and CDR2 ANQGSEA. This chain connects TRBV29-1 to TRBJ2-5; TCRdb names TRBD2, which stays unverified in the absence of DNA. The sequence derives from a human donor in good health. Some clones in this sample may be carry-over from other donors' samples. Sample: naive CXCR3- CD8+ T cells from blood. The subset here: CD45RO-CCR7+CD27+CD95- naive CD8+ T cells lacking CXCR3 (TNR3-). CDR3 sequence reads: CSVDGLAGQETQYF.